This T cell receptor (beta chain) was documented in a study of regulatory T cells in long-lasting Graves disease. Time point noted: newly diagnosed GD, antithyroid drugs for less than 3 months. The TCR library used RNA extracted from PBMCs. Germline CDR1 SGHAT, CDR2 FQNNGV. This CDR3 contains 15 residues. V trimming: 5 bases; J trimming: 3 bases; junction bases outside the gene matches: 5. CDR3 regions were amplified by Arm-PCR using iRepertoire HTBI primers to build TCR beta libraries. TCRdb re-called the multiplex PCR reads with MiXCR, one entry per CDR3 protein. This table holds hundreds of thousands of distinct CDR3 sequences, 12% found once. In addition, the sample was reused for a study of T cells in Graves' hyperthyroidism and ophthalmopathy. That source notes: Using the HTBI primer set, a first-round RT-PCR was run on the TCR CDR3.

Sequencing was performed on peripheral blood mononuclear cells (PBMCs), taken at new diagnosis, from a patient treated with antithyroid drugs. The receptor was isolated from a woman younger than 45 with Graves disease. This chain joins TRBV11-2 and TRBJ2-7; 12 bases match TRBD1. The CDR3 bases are TGTGCCAGCAGCCTCGGGACAGGGGGCTACTACGAGCAGTACTTC. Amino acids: CASSLGTGGYYEQYF.